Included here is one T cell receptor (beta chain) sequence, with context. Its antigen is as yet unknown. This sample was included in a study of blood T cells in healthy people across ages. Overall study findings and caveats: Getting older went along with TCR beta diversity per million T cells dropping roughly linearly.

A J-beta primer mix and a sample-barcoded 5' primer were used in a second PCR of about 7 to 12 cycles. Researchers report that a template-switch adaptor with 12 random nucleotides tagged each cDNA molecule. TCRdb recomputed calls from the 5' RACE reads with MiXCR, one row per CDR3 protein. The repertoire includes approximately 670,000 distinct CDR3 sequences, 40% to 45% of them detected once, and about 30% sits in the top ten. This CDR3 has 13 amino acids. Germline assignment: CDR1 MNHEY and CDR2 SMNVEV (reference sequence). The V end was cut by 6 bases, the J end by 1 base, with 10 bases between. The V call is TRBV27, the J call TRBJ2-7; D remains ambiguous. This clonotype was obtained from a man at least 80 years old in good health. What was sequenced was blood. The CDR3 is CASRMTVSYEQYF. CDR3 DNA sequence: TGTGCCAGCAGAATGACGGTATCCTACGAGCAGTACTTC.